The 26 T cell receptor beta chains below all came from one sample that was sequenced in a study of response to subunit inactivated influenza vaccine. TCRdb independently ran MiXCR on the RT-PCR reads; one entry per CDR3 protein. This sample has some 640,000 distinct CDR3 sequences; approximately 13% occur once, and the top ten carry approximately 6.5%. The sample was PBMCs from blood, taken less than 15 days before vaccination. The receptor set was obtained from a middle-aged man who received an inactivated influenza vaccine.

This clonotype came up a few times. The genes are TRBV6-2 or TRBV6-3 and TRBJ2-7; possible D gene TRBD2, 5 bases. Germline CDR1 and CDR2: MNHEY and SVGEGT. Trimming removed 6 bases at V and 3 bases at J, with 18 bases between. The CDR3 consists of 15 residues. The CDR3 spells CASRKAGIALYEQYF. As DNA, the CDR3 is TGTGCCAGCAGGAAGGCCGGGATAGCACTCTACGAGCAGTACTTC.

The CDR3: CASTLARATDTQYF. The CDR3 DNA follows: TGTGCCAGCACACTCGCTCGGGCCACAGATACGCAGTATTTT. The gene calls are TRBV7-2 and TRBJ2-3; D gene unclear. The CDR3 is made up of 14 amino acids. Germline V gene lookup returns CDR1 SGHTA and CDR2 FQGNSA. The V end lost 7 bases, the J end lost 2 bases, and 13 bases lay between the germline ends.

This chain uses TRBV2 with TRBJ2-5; the match to TRBD2 covers 8 bases. The length of the CDR3 is 17 residues. Germline CDR1 reads SNHLY; CDR2 reads FYNNEI. V shed 4 bases and J 5 bases; nucleotides not matched to a gene: 15. CDR3 loop: CASSVLRGRSTGETQYF. CDR3 coding DNA: TGTGCCAGCAGTGTTCTGCGCGGGAGGTCCACCGGGGAGACCCAGTACTTC.

This clonotype came up a few times. The chain is built from TRBV6-1 and TRBJ2-5; TRBD2 aligns across 11 bases. This CDR3 has 16 amino acids. CDR1 MNHNS and CDR2 SASEGT come from the germline V gene. V trimming: 6 bases; J trimming: 4 bases; junction bases outside the gene matches: 10. DNA of the CDR3: TGTGCCAGCAGCCGAGCCGGGACTAGCGGCATAGAGACCCAGTACTTC. Protein product: CASSRAGTSGIETQYF.

In DNA, the CDR3 is TGCGCCAGCAGCTTGCAGTCAAGTCAAGAGACCCAGTACTTC. It translates to CASSLQSSQETQYF. The gene calls are TRBV5-1 and TRBJ2-5; D not certain. V was cut by 1 base and J by 2 bases, with 9 bases left in between. This CDR3 contains 14 residues. CDR1 and CDR2 (germline): SGHRS, YFSETQ.

CDR3 amino acids: CSARDQTSGSPLGDTQYF. CDR3 sequence (DNA): TGCAGTGCTAGAGATCAGACTAGCGGGAGCCCTTTAGGAGATACGCAGTATTTT. The rearrangement links TRBV20-1 to TRBJ2-3; 12 bases map to TRBD2. V lost 0 bases and J lost 5; bases outside the gene matches: 12. The germline gives CDR1 DFQATT, CDR2 SNEGSKA (reference sequence). The CDR3 runs 18 residues.

This clonotype was found a few times. The rearrangement joins TRBV29-1 to TRBJ2-7; TRBD1 might be the D (5 bases). There are 11 residues in the CDR3. CDR1 is SQVTM and CDR2 is ANQGSEA in the germline V gene. The germline V and J ends were trimmed by 4 bases and 4 bases, with 8 bases remaining between them. DNA of the CDR3: TGCAGCGTTGGGGGCAATTACGAGCAGTACTTC. Translating gives CSVGGNYEQYF.

This chain joins TRBV20-1 and TRBJ2-3; D gene uncertain. This CDR3 comprises 13 residues. Germline V gene sequence: CDR1 DFQATT, CDR2 SNEGSKA (reference sequence). Trimming left V 6 bases short and J 0 bases short, with 10 bases between. Here the CDR3 DNA reads TGCAGTGCCCCGGTGGTGAGCACAGATACGCAGTATTTT. Translating gives CSAPVVSTDTQYF.

This clonotype appeared a few times. The chain couples TRBV9 to TRBJ2-7, with TRBD1 matching over 8 bases. This CDR3 contains 15 residues. The trim removed 3 bases at V and 7 bases at J, leaving 12 bases unmatched. Germline V lookup: CDR1 SGDLS, CDR2 YYNGEE. In DNA, the CDR3 is TGTGCCAGCAGCGCGACAGGGGAGCTCTGGGGGGAGCAGTACTTC. Its protein is CASSATGELWGEQYF.

Ten or more counts support this clonotype. The rearrangement uses TRBV6-2 or TRBV6-3 and TRBJ2-3; 11 positions agree with TRBD2. This CDR3 region has 16 residues. J was trimmed by 3 bases and V by 5 bases; bases with no gene match: 7. The V gene's germline CDR1 is MNHEY and CDR2 SVGEGT. The CDR3 spells CASSLLAGGFTDTQYF. In DNA form, the CDR3 reads TGTGCCAGCAGTCTTCTAGCGGGAGGTTTTACAGATACGCAGTATTTT.

The chain is built from TRBV5-4 and TRBJ2-5; D is perhaps TRBD2 (6 bases). The germline V gene has CDR1 SGHNT and CDR2 YYREEE (reference sequence). The CDR3 is 14 residues long. V was shortened by 4 bases and J by 1 base, with 11 bases between the two germline ends. CDR3 in DNA: TGTGCCAGCAGCCAAATCGGGAGCCAAGAGACCCAGTACTTC. Translating it yields CASSQIGSQETQYF.

This rearrangement joins TRBV15 to TRBJ2-3, with TRBD1 matching over 9 bases. V shed 4 bases, J shed 5 bases, and the junction held 4 bases outside the gene matches. Germline V gene sequence: CDR1 LNHNV, CDR2 YYDKDF (reference sequence). CDR3 size: 14 residues. The CDR3: CATSTGQGGDTQYF. The CDR3 nucleotides read TGTGCCACCAGCACGGGACAGGGAGGAGATACGCAGTATTTT.

The chain joins TRBV27 to TRBJ1-5; D gene ambiguous. This CDR3 has 19 residues. Germline CDR1 MNHEY, CDR2 SMNVEV (reference sequence). Trimming took 6 bases from V and 1 from J, leaving 25 bases between them. CDR3 coding DNA: TGTGCCAGCAGCCACGCGCAACACCTCGGCCCTCCGAGCAATCAGCCCCAGCATTTT. Its protein is CASSHAQHLGPPSNQPQHF.

The table lists this clonotype with many counts. The V call is TRBV29-1, the J call TRBJ2-1, with TRBD1 matching 8 bases. Germline CDR1 SQVTM, CDR2 ANQGSEA. The CDR3 is made up of 13 amino acids. Losses at the gene ends were 4 bases for V and 9 bases for J; bases not matched to a gene: 8. The CDR3 is CSVVGRGLSEQFF. In DNA form, the CDR3 reads TGCAGCGTTGTGGGCAGGGGGCTGAGTGAGCAGTTCTTC.

There are a few counts of this clonotype. V and J are TRBV18 and TRBJ2-7; 9 nucleotides align to TRBD1. Losses at the gene ends were 1 base for V and 6 bases for J; bases not matched to a gene: 7. CDR1 is KGHSH and CDR2 is LQKENI in the germline V gene. There are 15 residues in the CDR3. CDR3 region: CASSPQQGAGGEQYF. CDR3 coding DNA: TGTGCCAGCTCACCACAACAGGGGGCTGGTGGCGAGCAGTACTTC.

In its sample, this clonotype was seen many times. This sequence joins TRBV3-1 and TRBJ2-1; the D is unclear. V lost 8 bases and J lost 3, with 11 bases in between. CDR3 size: 13 residues. Germline-derived CDR1 and CDR2 are LGHDT and YNNKEL (reference sequence). CDR3 protein: CASGGAIYNEQFF. The CDR3 bases are TGTGCCAGCGGCGGAGCGATCTACAATGAGCAGTTCTTC.

The J gene is TRBJ2-7, the V gene TRBV21-1; the table's D call, TRBD1, has no DNA check behind it. TRBV21-1 counts as a pseudogene. This CDR3 spans 15 amino acids. In DNA, the CDR3 is TGTGCCAGCAGCAACAGGGGAATATGGTCCTACGAGCAGTACTTC. This encodes CASSNRGIWSYEQYF.

This clonotype was picked up a small number of times. The V call is TRBV12-3 or TRBV12-4, the J call TRBJ2-1; 8 bases agree with TRBD1. The CDR3 has 13 residues. The J segment lost 7 bases and the V segment lost 5 bases, leaving 4 bases of the junction unmatched. The CDR3: CASSTGQGNEQFF. The CDR3 bases are TGTGCCAGCAGTACCGGACAGGGAAATGAGCAGTTCTTC.

This clonotype showed up many times. The chain recombines TRBV28 with TRBJ2-7, with 9 bases fitting TRBD1. Trimming took 5 bases from V and 5 from J; bases not matched to a gene: 7. The CDR3 contains 14 residues. Looked up from germline, CDR1 is MDHEN and CDR2 is SYDVKM. CDR3 coding DNA: TGTGCCAGCAGTCCGTGGGACAGGGTGCACGAGCAGTACTTC. Amino acids: CASSPWDRVHEQYF.

The chain combines TRBV21-1 with TRBJ2-7; the table's D call, TRBD1, was not checked against the DNA. TRBV21-1 is annotated as a pseudogene. CDR3 length: 11 amino acids. The DNA for the CDR3 is TGTGCCAGCTGGGGACCTTACGAGCAGTACTTC. Amino acid sequence: CASWGPYEQYF.

Only a few counts were recorded for this clonotype. This sequence joins TRBV7-2 and TRBJ2-3; 8 bases are shared with TRBD1. Germline-derived CDR1 and CDR2 are SGHTA and FQGNSA. Unmatched junction bases numbered 6, after V lost 5 bases and J lost 5 bases. CDR3 length equals 14 residues. CDR3 nucleotides: TGTGCCAGCAGCCAGACAGGGGTTGGAGATACGCAGTATTTT. Its protein product is CASSQTGVGDTQYF.

This chain uses TRBV18 with TRBJ2-7; TRBD2 matches 9 bases. Germline loops: CDR1 KGHSH, CDR2 LQKENI. V gave up 1 base and J gave up 7 bases; unmatched junction bases: 8. The CDR3 loop spans 15 amino acids. DNA for the CDR3: TGTGCCAGCTCACCACGGCGGATTGGACTAGCGGAGCAGTACTTC. As protein: CASSPRRIGLAEQYF.

This sequence joins TRBV20-1 and TRBJ2-7; TRBD1 matches at 9 bases. Trimming removed 2 bases from V and 6 bases from J; junction bases left unmatched: 14. CDR3 length equals 16 residues. Germline lookup yields CDR1 DFQATT and CDR2 SNEGSKA (reference sequence). The CDR3 region is CSARSPVPGQGSEQYF. The CDR3 coding sequence is TGCAGTGCTAGATCCCCGGTCCCGGGACAGGGTTCCGAGCAGTACTTC.

Of note for this clonotype: A read error may account for a junction end that differs from germline. J is TRBJ1-5 and V is TRBV12-3 or TRBV12-4; D is unclear. The CDR3 spans 11 residues. DNA for the CDR3: TGTGCCAGCAGTTCTAACGGGGTTGAGGATTTT. It translates to CASSSNGVEDF.

The chain is built from TRBV12-3 or TRBV12-4 and TRBJ2-3; 9 bases are a match to TRBD1. This CDR3 has 17 amino acids. Trimming cost V 4 bases and J 1 base; bases outside gene matches: 9. The CDR3 nucleotides are TGTGCCAGCAGTTCCAAGAAAACAGGGGGCGGCACAGATACGCAGTATTTT. Protein product: CASSSKKTGGGTDTQYF.

The rearrangement uses TRBV20-1 and TRBJ1-4; TRBD1 is a possible D gene (6 bases). V lost 4 bases to trimming and J lost 8 bases, with 17 bases between them. The CDR3 is 14 amino acids. Germline CDR1 reads DFQATT; CDR2 reads SNEGSKA (reference sequence). The CDR3: CSAIKTGIGEKLFF. CDR3 bases: TGCAGTGCTATAAAAACAGGGATAGGGGAAAAACTGTTTTTT.